The clone carrying this T cell receptor beta chain appeared a single time. The sample belongs to a study of T cell changes during pregnancy in multiple sclerosis. TCRdb's table, derived via immunoSEQ multiplex PCR, lists solely in-frame clones and lacks some. This sample has about 93,000 clones, with roughly 90% found just once. The clonotype comes from a female donor with multiple sclerosis, enrolled in a pregnancy study. The sample was peripheral blood, taken before pregnancy.

The CDR3 coding sequence is TGTGCCAGCAGAGCGGTATACAATGAGCAGTTCTTC. Its protein is CASRAVYNEQFF. The gene calls are TRBV28 and TRBJ2-1, with a weak D call TRBD2 (5 bases). This CDR3 is 12 amino acids long. Germline values: CDR1 MDHEN, CDR2 SYDVKM. V was pared by 6 bases and J by 4 bases, with 7 bases between.